This TCR beta chain was sequenced in a study of control samples from healthy donors and cancer patients. Only in-frame clones appear in the TCRdb table, and some are missing; sequencing was by immunoSEQ multiplex PCR. The data hold approximately 190,000 clones, with 91% observed a single time. The CDR3 sequence is 15 residues long. Trimming took 2 bases from V and 3 from J, leaving 12 bases between them. The germline CDR1 and CDR2 sequences are SGHDT and YYEEEE. The TCR was taken from a young man in good health. The J gene is TRBJ2-1, the V gene TRBV5-6; D remains unclear. Sequenced input: blood. CDR3 residues: CASSFYGNRYNEQFF. CDR3 nucleotide sequence: TGTGCCAGCAGCTTTTATGGAAACCGCTACAATGAGCAGTTCTTC.